The text below deals with one T cell receptor beta chain. Its specificity is not known. Each CDR3 protein is one row after TCRdb ran MiXCR on the reads. The sample holds about 310,000 distinct CDR3 sequences; approximately 25% are singletons and the top ten take about an eighth. These data are taken from a study of T cell repertoires in cytomegalovirus infection. Study at large: Newly reported HLA-C-restricted and thoroughly characterized HLA-B-restricted CMV epitopes were employed. Public signatures in TCR beta pointed to CMV infection and matching HLA type.

Whole-study findings and limits: Clonotypes of TCR beta that were HLA-C-restricted and CMV-specific dominated the ex vivo response. Carriers of CMV plus the relevant HLA were identified by cumulative public TCR beta family frequency.

Specimen: cultured PBMCs, collected from culture after CMV antigen stimulation. This TCR came from a human donor in good health (CMV status not recorded). Some clones in this sample may be carry-over from other donors' samples.

Written as DNA, the CDR3 is TGTGCCAGTAGTGGCGGACAGCCCCAGCATTTT. Amino acid sequence: CASSGGQPQHF. The chain carries TRBV19 and TRBJ1-5; no clear D gene. The CDR3 contains 11 residues. Trimming removed 5 bases at V and 7 bases at J, with 6 bases between. Germline V CDR1 and CDR2: LNHDA, SQIVND (reference sequence).